Reported below is one TCR beta chain. Its target is not known. The sample comes from a study of T cell responses to AZD1222 COVID-19 vaccine. Profiling relied on immunoSEQ multiplex PCR, and the TCRdb table lists in-frame clones only, not all of them. The profile shows some 100,000 clones, around nine tenths of them singletons. Findings of the study overall: Compared with day 0, the breadth and depth of the Spike-specific TCR repertoire rose significantly after two doses of AZD1222. Among the donors, most were white British and more were female, and clonal diversity was possibly underestimated. Among spike-specific TCRs, nearly half reportedly target unmutated variant regions.

Trimming removed 6 bases from V and 5 bases from J; junction bases left unmatched: 2. The CDR3 covers 13 residues. Germline values: CDR1 MGHDK, CDR2 SYGVNS. This material consisted of peripheral blood, taken 28 days after the second AZD1222 dose. The V gene is TRBV25-1, the J gene TRBJ1-1; 11 nucleotides match TRBD1. The TCR comes from an adult who received the AZD1222 COVID-19 vaccine. The CDR3 loop is CASRGQGVTEAFF. The CDR3, as DNA: TGTGCCAGCAGGGGACAGGGGGTGACTGAAGCTTTCTTT.